This entry concerns a single T cell receptor (beta chain). The antigen remains undetermined. This sample stems from a study of a mutant IDH1 vaccine in newly diagnosed glioma. Turning to the study itself: Eight vaccine doses were administered to patients at weeks 1, 3, 5, 7, 11, 15, 19 and 23. There were approximately 60% males and around 40% females among treated patients, whose mean age was about 40 years. Therapy received beforehand was radiotherapy, temozolomide, or both, with most patients given both.

Assay used: immunoSEQ multiplex PCR; TCRdb lists only in-frame clones, some missing. The table shows about 60,000 clones, with more than 80% occurring only once. Time point in this sample: week 11, during vaccination. In every dose of vaccine, 300 ug of mutant IDH1 20-mer peptide was given alongside topical imiquimod. The V gene end was trimmed by 6 bases and the J gene end by 1 base; junction bases not matched to a gene: 2. CDR3 length: 14 residues. Germline CDR1 is MNHEY and CDR2 is SVGAGI. The gene calls are TRBV6-5 and TRBJ1-1, with 10 positions matching TRBD1. Specimen: PBMCs, collected from a glioma patient whose treatment included an IDH1 peptide vaccine. This TCR was recovered from a man aged 25-40 years with glioma. CDR3 nucleotide sequence: TGTGCCAGCAGGGACAGGGGGAAGAACACTGAAGCTTTCTTT. This gives the protein CASRDRGKNTEAFF.